This T cell receptor (beta chain) was captured in a study of T cells in localized non-small cell lung cancer. This CDR3 is 13 amino acids long. Germline V gene lookup returns CDR1 SGHTS and CDR2 YDEGEE. Trimming left V 4 bases short and J 10 bases short, with 12 bases between. Study-wide results and limits: Clonality peaked in uninvolved adjacent lung rather than tumor. Appearing in adjacent lung were a median approximately 60 of the top 100 tumor clones.

Regarding this clone: Its antigen is unknown.

The repertoire was sequenced with immunoSEQ multiplex PCR; TCRdb's copy has only in-frame clones and lacks some. The sample includes roughly 3,000 clones, around a fifth seen only once; the top ten take over 5%. The chain recombines TRBV5-8 with TRBJ1-6; weak D call: TRBD1 (6 bases). Sequencing was performed on lung tumor tissue, taken before any cancer treatment. This sequence was found in a man aged 18 to 55 with stage II lung adenocarcinoma. CDR3 loop: CASSEGGWSPLHF. CDR3 coding DNA: TGTGCCAGCAGCGAAGGGGGTTGGTCACCCCTCCACTTT.